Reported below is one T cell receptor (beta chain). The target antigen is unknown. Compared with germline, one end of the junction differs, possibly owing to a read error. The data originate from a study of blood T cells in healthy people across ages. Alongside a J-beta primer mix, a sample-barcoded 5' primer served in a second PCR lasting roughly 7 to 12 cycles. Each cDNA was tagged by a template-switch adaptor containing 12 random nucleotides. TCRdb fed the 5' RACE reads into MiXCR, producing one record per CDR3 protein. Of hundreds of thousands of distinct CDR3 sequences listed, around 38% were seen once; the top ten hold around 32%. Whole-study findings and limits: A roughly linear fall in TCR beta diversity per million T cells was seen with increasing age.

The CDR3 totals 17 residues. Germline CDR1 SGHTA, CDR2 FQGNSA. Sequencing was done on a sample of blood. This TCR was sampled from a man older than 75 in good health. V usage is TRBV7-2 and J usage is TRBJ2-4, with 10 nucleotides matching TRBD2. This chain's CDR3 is CASSLEYLAGARNIRYF. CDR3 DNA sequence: TGTGCCAGCAGCTTAGAATACCTAGCGGGAGCAAGAAACATTCGGTACTTC.